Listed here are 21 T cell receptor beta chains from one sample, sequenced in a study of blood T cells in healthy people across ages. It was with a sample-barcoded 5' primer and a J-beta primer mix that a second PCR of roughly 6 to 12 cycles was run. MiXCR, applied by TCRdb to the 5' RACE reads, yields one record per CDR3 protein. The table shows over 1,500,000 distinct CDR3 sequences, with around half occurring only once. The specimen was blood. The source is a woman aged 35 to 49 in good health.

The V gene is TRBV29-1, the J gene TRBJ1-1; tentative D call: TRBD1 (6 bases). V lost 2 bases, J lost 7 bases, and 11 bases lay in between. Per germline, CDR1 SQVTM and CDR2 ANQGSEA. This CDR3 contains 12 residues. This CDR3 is CSVERGAGEAFF. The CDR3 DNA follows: TGCAGCGTTGAAAGGGGGGCCGGTGAAGCTTTCTTT.

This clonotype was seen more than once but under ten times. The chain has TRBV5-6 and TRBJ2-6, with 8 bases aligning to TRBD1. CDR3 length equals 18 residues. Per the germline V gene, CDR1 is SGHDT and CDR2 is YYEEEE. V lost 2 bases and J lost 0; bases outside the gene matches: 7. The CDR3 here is CASSLDRGSISGANVLTF. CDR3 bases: TGTGCCAGCAGCTTAGACAGGGGTTCGATCTCTGGGGCCAACGTCCTGACTTTC. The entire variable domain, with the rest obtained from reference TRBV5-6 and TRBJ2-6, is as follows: DAGVTQSPTHLIKTRGQQVTLRCSPKSGHDTVSWYQQALGQGPQFIFQYYEEEERQRGNFPDRFSGHQFPNYSSELNVNALLLGDSALYLCASSLDRGSISGANVLTFGAGSRLTVL.

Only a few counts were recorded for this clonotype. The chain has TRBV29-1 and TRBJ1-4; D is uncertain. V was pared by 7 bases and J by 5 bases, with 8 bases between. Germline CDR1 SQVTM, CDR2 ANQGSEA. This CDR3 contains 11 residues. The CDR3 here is CSAGRNEKLFF. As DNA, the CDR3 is TGCAGCGCCGGACGGAATGAAAAACTGTTTTTT.

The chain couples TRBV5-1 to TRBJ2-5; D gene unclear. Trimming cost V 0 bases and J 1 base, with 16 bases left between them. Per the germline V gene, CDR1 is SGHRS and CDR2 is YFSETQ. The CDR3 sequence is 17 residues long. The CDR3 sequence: CASSLARSASLQETQYF. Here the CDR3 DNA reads TGCGCCAGCAGCTTGGCCAGGTCAGCGAGCCTCCAAGAGACCCAGTACTTC.

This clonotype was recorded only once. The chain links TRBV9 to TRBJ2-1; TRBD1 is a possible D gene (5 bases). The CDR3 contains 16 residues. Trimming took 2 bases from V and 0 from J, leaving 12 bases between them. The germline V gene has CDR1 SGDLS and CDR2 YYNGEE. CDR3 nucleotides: TGTGCCAGCAGCGTTGGCCCAGGGTACTCCTACAATGAGCAGTTCTTC. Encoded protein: CASSVGPGYSYNEQFF.

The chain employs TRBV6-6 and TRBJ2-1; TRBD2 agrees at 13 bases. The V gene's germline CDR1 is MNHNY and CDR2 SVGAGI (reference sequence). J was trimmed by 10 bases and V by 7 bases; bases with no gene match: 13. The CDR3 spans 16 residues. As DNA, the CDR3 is TGTGCCAGCATGCATTTGACTAGCGGGGGGCCAGGGGAGCAGTTCTTC. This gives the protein CASMHLTSGGPGEQFF.

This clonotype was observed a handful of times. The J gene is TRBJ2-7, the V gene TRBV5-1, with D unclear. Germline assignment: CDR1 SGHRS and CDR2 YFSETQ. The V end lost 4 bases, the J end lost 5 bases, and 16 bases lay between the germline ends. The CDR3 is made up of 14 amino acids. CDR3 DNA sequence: TGCGCCAGCAGCCTCCGACCCCAACGTGACGAGCAGTACTTC. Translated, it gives CASSLRPQRDEQYF.

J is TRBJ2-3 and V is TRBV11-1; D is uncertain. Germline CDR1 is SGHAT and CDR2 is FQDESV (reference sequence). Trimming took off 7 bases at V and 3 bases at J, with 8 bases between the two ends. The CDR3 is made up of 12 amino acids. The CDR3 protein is CASTHDTDTQYF. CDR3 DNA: TGTGCCAGCACCCACGATACAGATACGCAGTATTTT.

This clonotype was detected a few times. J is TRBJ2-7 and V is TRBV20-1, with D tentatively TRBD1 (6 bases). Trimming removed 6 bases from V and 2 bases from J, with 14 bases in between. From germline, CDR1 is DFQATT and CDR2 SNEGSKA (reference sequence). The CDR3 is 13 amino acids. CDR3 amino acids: CSASRDTAYEQYF. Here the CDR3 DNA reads TGCAGTGCCTCCCGGGACACAGCCTACGAGCAGTACTTC.

CDR3 sequence: CSARVLAGDSDEQYF. The CDR3 DNA follows: TGCAGTGCTAGGGTACTAGCGGGGGATAGCGACGAGCAGTACTTC. The gene calls are TRBV20-1 and TRBJ2-7, with 11 bases fitting TRBD2. This CDR3 contains 15 residues. The V segment lost 3 bases and the J segment 5 bases; nucleotides outside the gene matches: 9. Germline V gene data show CDR1 as DFQATT and CDR2 as SNEGSKA (reference sequence).

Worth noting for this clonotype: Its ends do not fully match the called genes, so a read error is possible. CDR3 sequence reads: CASSYRLPYGQYF. CDR3 coding DNA: TGTGCCAGCAGTTACAGGCTCCCCTACGGGCAGTACTTC. The chain joins TRBV6-5 to TRBJ2-7; D unresolved. The CDR3 extends over 13 amino acids. CDR1 is MNHEY, CDR2 SVGAGI, per germline.

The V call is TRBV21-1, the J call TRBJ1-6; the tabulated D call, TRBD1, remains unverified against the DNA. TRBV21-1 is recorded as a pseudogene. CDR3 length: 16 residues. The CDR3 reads CARTKGGTGNNSPLHF. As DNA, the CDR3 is TGTGCCAGAACCAAAGGTGGGACAGGGAATAATTCACCCCTCCACTTT.

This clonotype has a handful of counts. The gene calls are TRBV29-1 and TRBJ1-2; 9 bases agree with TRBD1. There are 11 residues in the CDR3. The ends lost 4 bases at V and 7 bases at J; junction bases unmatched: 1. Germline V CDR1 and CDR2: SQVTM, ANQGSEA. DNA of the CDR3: TGCAGCGTTGGGGACAGGGCTGGCTACACCTTC. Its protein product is CSVGDRAGYTF.

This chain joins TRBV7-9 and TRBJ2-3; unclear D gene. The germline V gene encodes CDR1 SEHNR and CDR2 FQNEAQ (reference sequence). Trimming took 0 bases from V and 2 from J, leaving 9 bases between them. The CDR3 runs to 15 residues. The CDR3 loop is CASSLARGITDTQYF. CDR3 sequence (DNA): TGTGCCAGCAGCTTAGCTCGTGGTATCACAGATACGCAGTATTTT.

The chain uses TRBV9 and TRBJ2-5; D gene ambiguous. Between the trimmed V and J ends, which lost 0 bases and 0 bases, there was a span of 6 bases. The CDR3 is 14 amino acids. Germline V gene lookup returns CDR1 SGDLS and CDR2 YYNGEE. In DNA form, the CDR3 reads TGTGCCAGCAGCGTAGGACACCACCAAGAGACCCAGTACTTC. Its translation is CASSVGHHQETQYF. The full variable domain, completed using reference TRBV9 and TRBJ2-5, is DSGVTQTPKHLITATGQRVTLRCSPRSGDLSVYWYQQSLDQGLQFLIQYYNGEERAKGNILERFSAQQFPDLHSELNLSSLELGDSALYFCASSVGHHQETQYFGPGTRLLVL.

In DNA, the CDR3 is TGCAGTGCTCTTACTAGCGGGGGGTTAGATACGCAGTATTTT. It translates to CSALTSGGLDTQYF. The chain recombines TRBV20-1 with TRBJ2-3; 12 bases are a match to TRBD2. The CDR3 length is 14 residues. Trimming cost V 5 bases and J 5 bases; bases outside gene matches: 5. Germline values: CDR1 DFQATT, CDR2 SNEGSKA (reference sequence).

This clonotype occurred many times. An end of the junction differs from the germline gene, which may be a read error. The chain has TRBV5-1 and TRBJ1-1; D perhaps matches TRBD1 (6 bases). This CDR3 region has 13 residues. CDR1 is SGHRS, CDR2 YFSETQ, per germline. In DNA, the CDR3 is TGTGCCAGCAGCTTAGGGGGGAACACTGAAGCTTTCTTT. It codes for CASSLGGNTEAFF.

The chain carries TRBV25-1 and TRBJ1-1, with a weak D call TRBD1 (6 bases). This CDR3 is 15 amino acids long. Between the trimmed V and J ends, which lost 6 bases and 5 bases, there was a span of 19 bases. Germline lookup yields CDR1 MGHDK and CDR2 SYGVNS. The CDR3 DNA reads TGTGCCAGCAGCCTCCCCGGGGGGCGAAGGACTGAAGCTTTCTTT. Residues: CASSLPGGRRTEAFF.

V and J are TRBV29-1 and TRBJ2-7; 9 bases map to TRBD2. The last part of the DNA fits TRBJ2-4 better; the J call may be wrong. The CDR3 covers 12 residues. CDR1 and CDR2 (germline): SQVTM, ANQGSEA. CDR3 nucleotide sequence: TGCAGCGGGGGGACTAGCCATGGCATTCAGTACTTC. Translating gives CSGGTSHGIQYF.

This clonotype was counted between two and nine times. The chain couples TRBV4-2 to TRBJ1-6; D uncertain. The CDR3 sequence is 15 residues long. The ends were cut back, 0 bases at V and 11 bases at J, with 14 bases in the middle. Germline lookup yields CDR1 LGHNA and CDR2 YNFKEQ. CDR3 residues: CASSQDGGFGAPLHF. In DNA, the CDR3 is TGTGCCAGCAGCCAAGATGGTGGGTTTGGGGCACCCCTCCACTTT.

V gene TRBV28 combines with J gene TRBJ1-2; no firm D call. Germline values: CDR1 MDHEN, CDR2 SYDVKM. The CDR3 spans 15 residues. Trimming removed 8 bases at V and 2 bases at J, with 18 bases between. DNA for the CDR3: TGTGCCAGCCGTCCCGACGCAGGACCGAACTATGGCTACACCTTC. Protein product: CASRPDAGPNYGYTF.